This T cell receptor beta chain was sequenced during a study of CD8 T cells in Susac syndrome. Random hexamers were used to reverse transcribe an amount of about 0.45 to 1 ug RNA. Amplification of TCR beta CDR3 spanned 54 Vbeta and 13 Jbeta via immunoSEQ multiplex PCR. MiXCR, run by TCRdb on the immunoSEQ multiplex PCR reads, gives a single entry per CDR3 protein. The table has under 200,000 distinct CDR3 sequences, nearly 97% seen once; the top ten hold roughly 0.098%. Regarding the study as a whole: The CD4+ T cell repertoires in Susac syndrome did not show any clonal expansion.

This clonotype appeared a single time. Its target is unknown. Germline V lookup: CDR1 GTSNPN, CDR2 SVGIG (reference sequence). The V and J ends lost 2 bases and 8 bases respectively, with 9 bases between them. CDR3 size: 12 residues. The chain joins TRBV30 to TRBJ1-4; no clear D. The sample was CD4+ T cells from PBMCs. This receptor was identified in a human donor with Susac syndrome. The CDR3 nucleotides read TGTGCCTGGAGTCCCACTATCGAAAAACTGTTTTTT. Residues: CAWSPTIEKLFF.